This TCR beta chain stems from a study of T-cell reconstitution after alpha-beta-depleted transplantation in children. Trimming took 0 bases from V and 0 from J, leaving 12 bases between them. The germline V gene has CDR1 DFQATT and CDR2 SNEGSKA (reference sequence). The CDR3 sequence is 15 residues long. In this sample, this clonotype turned up a few times. Preparation of the TCRbeta library used unique molecular identifiers. TCRdb re-called the PCR reads with MiXCR, one entry per CDR3 protein. The sample lists a few hundred thousand distinct CDR3 sequences, more than 9% occurring once. The sequence derives from a human donor who donated a stem cell graft to a child with SCID. The chain joins TRBV20-1 to TRBJ2-7; D is tentatively TRBD1 or TRBD2 (5 bases each). The specimen was PBMCs from the stem cell graft donor, collected from the stem cell graft. This CDR3 is CSARDRDRTSYEQYF. The DNA of the CDR3 is TGCAGTGCTAGAGACCGGGACCGCACCTCCTACGAGCAGTACTTC.